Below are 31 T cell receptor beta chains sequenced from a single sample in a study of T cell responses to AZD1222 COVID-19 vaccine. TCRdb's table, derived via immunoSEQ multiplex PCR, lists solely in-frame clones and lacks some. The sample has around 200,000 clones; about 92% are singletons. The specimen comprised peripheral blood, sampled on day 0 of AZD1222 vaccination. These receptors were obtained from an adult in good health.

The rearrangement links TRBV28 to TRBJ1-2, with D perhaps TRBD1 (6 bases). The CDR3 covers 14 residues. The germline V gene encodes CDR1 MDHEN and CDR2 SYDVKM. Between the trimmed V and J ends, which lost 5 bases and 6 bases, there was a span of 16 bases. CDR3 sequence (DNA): TGTGCCAGCAGTCTGCTGGGGGCGGGGAATGGCTACACCTTC. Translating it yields CASSLLGAGNGYTF.

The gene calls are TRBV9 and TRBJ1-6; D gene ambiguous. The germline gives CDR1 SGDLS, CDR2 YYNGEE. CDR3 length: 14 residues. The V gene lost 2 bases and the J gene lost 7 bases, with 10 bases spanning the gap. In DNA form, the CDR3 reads TGTGCCAGCAGCGTTAGTATCGAAAATTCACCCCTCCACTTT. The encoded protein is CASSVSIENSPLHF.

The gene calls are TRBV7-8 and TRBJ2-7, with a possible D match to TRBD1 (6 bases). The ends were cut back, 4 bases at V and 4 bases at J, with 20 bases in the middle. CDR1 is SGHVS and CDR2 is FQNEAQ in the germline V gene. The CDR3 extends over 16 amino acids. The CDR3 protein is CASSSPTGNYGYEQYF. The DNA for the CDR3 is TGTGCCAGCAGCTCACCTACAGGGAACTACGGGTACGAGCAGTACTTC.

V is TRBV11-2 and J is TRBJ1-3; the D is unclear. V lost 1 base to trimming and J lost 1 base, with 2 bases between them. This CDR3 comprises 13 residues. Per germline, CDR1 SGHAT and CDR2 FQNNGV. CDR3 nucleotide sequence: TGTGCCAGCAGCTTAGTTTCTGGAAACACCATATATTTT. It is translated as CASSLVSGNTIYF.

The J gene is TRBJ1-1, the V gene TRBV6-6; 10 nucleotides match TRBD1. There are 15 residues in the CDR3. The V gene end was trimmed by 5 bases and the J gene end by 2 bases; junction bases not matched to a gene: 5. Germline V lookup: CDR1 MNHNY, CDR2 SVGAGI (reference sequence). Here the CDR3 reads CASSTPTGGNTEAFF. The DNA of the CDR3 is TGTGCCAGCAGTACACCGACAGGGGGCAACACTGAAGCTTTCTTT.

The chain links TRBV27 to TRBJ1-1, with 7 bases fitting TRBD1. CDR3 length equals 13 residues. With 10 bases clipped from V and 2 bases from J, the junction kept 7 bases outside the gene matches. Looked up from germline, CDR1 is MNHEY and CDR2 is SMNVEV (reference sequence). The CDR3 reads CATGQRINTEAFF. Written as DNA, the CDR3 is TGTGCCACGGGACAGAGAATTAACACTGAAGCTTTCTTT.

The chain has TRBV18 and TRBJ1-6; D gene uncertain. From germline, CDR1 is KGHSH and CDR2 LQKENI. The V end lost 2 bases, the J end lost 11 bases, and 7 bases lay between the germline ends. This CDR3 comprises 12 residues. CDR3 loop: CASSPMAAPLHF. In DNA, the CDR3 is TGTGCCAGCTCACCAATGGCAGCACCCCTCCACTTT.

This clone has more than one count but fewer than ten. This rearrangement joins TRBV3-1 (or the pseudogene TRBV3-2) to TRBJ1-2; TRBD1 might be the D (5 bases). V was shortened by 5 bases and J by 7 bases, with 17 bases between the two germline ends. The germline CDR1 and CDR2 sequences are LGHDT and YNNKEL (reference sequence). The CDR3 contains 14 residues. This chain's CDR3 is CASSDGTLYSGYTF. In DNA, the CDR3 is TGTGCCAGCAGCGACGGGACTCTCTATAGTGGCTACACCTTC.

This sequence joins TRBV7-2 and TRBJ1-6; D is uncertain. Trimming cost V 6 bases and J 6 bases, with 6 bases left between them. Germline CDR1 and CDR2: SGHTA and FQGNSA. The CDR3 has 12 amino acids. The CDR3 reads CASRFLNSPLHF. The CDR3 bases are TGTGCCAGCAGATTTCTTAATTCACCCCTCCACTTT.

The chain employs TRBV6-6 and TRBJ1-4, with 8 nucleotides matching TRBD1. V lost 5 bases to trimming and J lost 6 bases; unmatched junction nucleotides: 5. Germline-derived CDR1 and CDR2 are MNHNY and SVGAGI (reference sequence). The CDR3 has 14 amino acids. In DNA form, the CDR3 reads TGTGCCAGCAGTGGCAGGGGGCGCGATGAAAAACTGTTTTTT. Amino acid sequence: CASSGRGRDEKLFF.

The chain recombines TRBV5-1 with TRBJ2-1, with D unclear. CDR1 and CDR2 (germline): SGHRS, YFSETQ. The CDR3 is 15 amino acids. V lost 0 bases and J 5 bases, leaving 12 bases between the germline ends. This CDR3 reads CASSLVVVADNEQFF. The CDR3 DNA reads TGCGCCAGCAGCTTGGTAGTTGTCGCGGACAATGAGCAGTTCTTC.

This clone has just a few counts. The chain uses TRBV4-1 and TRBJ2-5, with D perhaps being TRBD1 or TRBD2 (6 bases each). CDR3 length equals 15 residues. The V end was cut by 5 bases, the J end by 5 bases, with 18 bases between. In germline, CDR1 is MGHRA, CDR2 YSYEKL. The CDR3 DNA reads TGCGCCAGCAGCAAACCCGGGGGCTTGGGGGAGACCCAGTACTTC. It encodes CASSKPGGLGETQYF.

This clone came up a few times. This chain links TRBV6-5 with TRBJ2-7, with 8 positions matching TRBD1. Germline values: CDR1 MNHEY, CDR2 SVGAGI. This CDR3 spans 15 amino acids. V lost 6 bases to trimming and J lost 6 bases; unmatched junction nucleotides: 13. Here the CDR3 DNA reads TGTGCCAGCAGCCGCGGGACAGGACTTGGTGGCGAGCAGTACTTC. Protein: CASSRGTGLGGEQYF.

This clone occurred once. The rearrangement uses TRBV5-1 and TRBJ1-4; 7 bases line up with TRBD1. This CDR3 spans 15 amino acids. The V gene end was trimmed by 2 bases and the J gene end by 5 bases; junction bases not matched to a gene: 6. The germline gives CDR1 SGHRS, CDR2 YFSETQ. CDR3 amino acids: CASSLSGTENEKLFF. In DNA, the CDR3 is TGCGCCAGCAGCTTAAGTGGGACAGAGAATGAAAAACTGTTTTTT. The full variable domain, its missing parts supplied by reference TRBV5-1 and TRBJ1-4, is KAGVTQTPRYLIKTRGQQVTLSCSPISGHRSVSWYQQTPGQGLQFLFEYFSETQRNKGNFPGRFSGRQFSNSRSEMNVSTLELGDSALYLCASSLSGTENEKLFFGSGTQLSVL.

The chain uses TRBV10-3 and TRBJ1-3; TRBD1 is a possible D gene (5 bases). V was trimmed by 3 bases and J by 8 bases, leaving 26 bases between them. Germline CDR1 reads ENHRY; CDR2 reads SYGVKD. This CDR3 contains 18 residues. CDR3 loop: CAISDSTTRESGEYTIYF. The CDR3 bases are TGTGCCATCAGTGACTCAACGACCAGGGAATCCGGGGAATACACCATATATTTT.

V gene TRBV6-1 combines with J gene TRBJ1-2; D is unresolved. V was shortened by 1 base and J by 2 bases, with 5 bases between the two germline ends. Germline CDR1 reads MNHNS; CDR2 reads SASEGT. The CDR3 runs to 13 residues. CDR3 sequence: CASSEEGNYGYTF. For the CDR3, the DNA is TGTGCCAGCAGTGAAGAAGGGAACTATGGCTACACCTTC.

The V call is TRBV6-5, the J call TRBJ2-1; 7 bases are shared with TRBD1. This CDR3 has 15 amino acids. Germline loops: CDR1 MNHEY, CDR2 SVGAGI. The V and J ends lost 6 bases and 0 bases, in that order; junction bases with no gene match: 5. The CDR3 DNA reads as TGTGCCAGCAGACTGACAGGGCACTCCTACAATGAGCAGTTCTTC. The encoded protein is CASRLTGHSYNEQFF.

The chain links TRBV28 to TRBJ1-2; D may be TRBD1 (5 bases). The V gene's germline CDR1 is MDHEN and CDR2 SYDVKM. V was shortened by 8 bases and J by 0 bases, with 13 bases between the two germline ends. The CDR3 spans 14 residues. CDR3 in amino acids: CASGGTPTNYGYTF. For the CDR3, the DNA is TGTGCCAGCGGGGGGACTCCTACTAACTATGGCTACACCTTC.

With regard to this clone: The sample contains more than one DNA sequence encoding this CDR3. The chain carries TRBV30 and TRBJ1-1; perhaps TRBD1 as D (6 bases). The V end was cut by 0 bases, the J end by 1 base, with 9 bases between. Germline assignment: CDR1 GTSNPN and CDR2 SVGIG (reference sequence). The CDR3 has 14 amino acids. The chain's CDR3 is CAWSVTGWNTEAFF. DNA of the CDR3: TGTGCCTGGAGTGTGACAGGCTGGAACACTGAAGCTTTCTTT.

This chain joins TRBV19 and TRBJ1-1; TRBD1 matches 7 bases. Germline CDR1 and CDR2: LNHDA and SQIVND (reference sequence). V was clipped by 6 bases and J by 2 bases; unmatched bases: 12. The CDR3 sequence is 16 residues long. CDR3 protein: CASRPIPGGGNTEAFF. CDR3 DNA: TGTGCCAGTAGACCCATCCCAGGGGGTGGAAACACTGAAGCTTTCTTT.

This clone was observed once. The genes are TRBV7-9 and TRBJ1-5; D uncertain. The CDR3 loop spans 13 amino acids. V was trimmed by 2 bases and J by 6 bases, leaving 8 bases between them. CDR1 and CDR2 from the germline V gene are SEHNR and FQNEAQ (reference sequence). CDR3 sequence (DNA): TGTGCCAGCAGCTTAATTGACTCTCAGCCCCAGCATTTT. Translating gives CASSLIDSQPQHF.

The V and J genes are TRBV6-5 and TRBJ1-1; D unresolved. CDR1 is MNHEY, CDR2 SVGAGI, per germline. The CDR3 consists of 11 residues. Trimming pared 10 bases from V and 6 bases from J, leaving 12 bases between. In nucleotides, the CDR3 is TGTGCCACCATAAGTAACGCTGAAGCTTTCTTT. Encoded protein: CATISNAEAFF.

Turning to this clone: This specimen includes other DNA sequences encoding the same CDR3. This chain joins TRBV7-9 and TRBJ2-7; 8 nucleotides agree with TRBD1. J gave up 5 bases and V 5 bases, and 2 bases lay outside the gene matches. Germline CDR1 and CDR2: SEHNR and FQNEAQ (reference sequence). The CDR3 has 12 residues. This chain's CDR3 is CASSLTGDEQYF. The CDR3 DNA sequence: TGTGCCAGCAGCCTGACAGGGGACGAGCAGTACTTC.

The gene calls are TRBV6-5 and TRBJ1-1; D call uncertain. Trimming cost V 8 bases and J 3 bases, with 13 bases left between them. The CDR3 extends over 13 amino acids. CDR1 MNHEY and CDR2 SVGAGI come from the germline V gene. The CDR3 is CASPSSGDTEAFF. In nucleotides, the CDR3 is TGTGCCAGCCCCAGTTCCGGGGACACTGAAGCTTTCTTT.

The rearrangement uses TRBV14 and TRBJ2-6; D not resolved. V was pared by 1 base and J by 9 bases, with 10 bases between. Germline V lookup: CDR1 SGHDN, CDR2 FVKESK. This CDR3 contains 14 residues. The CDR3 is CASSQGSRVNVLTF. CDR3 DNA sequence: TGTGCCAGCAGCCAAGGATCCCGGGTCAACGTCCTGACTTTC.

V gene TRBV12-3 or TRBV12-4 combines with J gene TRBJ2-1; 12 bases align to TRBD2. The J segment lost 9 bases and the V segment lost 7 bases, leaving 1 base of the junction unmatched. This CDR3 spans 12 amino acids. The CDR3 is CASMGLAGEQFF. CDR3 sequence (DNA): TGTGCCAGCATGGGACTAGCGGGTGAGCAGTTCTTC.

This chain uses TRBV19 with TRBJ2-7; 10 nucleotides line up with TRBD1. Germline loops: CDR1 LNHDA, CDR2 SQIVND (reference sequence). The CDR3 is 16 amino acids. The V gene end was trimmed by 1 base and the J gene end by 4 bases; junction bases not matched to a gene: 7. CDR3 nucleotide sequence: TGTGCCAGTAGTATAGTACCGGGACAGGGGTTTTACGAGCAGTACTTC. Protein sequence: CASSIVPGQGFYEQYF.

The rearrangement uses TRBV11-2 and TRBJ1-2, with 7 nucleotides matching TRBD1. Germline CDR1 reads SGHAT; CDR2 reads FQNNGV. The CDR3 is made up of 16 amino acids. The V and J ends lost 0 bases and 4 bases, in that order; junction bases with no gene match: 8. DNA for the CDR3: TGTGCCAGCAGCTTAGACCGGGACAGTCAACTCTATGGCTACACCTTC. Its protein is CASSLDRDSQLYGYTF.

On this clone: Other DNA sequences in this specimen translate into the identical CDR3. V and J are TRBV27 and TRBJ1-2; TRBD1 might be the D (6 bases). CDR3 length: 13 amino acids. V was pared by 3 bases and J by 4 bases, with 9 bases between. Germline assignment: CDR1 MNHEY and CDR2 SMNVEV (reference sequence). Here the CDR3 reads CASSLDRTYGYTF. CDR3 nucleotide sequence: TGTGCCAGCAGTTTGGACAGAACCTATGGCTACACCTTC.

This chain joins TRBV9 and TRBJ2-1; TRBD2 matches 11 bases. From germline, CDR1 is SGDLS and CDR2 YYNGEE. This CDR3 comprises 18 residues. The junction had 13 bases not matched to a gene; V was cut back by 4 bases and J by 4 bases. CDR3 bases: TGTGCCAGCAGCTCCGGGGGTAGCGGGAGGGCCGCTTACAATGAGCAGTTCTTC. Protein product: CASSSGGSGRAAYNEQFF.

CDR3 sequence: CASSGGQVDDTIYF. CDR3 sequence (DNA): TGCGCCAGCAGCGGGGGACAAGTCGACGACACCATATATTTT. The genes are TRBV5-1 and TRBJ1-3; possible D gene TRBD1, 6 bases. CDR1 is SGHRS and CDR2 is YFSETQ in the germline V gene. Trimming left V 4 bases short and J 8 bases short, with 16 bases between. The CDR3 totals 14 residues.